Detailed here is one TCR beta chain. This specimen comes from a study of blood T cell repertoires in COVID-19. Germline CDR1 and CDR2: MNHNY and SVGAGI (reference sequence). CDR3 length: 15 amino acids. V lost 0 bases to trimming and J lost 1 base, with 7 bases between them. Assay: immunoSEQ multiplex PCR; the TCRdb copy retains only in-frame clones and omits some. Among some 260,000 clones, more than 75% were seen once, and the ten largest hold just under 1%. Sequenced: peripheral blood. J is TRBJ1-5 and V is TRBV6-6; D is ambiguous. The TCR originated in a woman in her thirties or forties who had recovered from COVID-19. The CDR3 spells CASSYSGGSNQPQHF. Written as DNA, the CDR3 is TGTGCCAGCAGTTACTCCGGCGGCAGCAATCAGCCCCAGCATTTT.